What follows describes a single T cell receptor (beta chain). As originally analysed: Amplification of reference gene primers provided the estimated nucleated cell counts. Assay used: immunoSEQ multiplex PCR; TCRdb lists only in-frame clones, some missing. V, J and clone size are those of that table, while D and trimming were read from the DNA. The data contain about 160,000 clones, 81% of them singletons. CDR3 length: 17 residues. Between the trimmed V and J ends, which lost 0 bases and 0 bases, there was a span of 13 bases. From germline, CDR1 is MDHEN and CDR2 SYDVKM. The data stem from a study of blood T cell repertoires in COVID-19. The wider study: Material from acute and convalescent COVID-19 was sourced from the United States, Italy and Spain. The cDNA or gDNA used as material had been derived from T cells, B-cell-depleted T cells, or PBMCs.

This sequence originates from a man aged 55 to 69 with active or convalescent COVID-19. The sample was peripheral blood. The rearrangement joins TRBV28 to TRBJ2-3; the D gene is possibly TRBD2 (6 bases). In DNA, the CDR3 is TGTGCCAGCAGTTTATGGGGCTCTAGCGTTAGCACAGATACGCAGTATTTT. Translation: CASSLWGSSVSTDTQYF.